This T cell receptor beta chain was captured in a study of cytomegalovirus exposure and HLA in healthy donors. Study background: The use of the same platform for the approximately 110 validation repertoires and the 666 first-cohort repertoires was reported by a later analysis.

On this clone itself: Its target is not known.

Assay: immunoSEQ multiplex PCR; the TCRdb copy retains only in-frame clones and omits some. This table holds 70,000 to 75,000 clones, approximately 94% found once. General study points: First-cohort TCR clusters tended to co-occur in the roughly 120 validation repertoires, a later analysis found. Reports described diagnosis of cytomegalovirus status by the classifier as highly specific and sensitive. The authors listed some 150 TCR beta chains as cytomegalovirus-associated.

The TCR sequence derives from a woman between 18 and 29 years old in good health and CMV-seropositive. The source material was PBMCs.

The CDR3 here is CASSREGLGTGELFF. DNA for the CDR3: TGTGCCAGCAGCCGGGAGGGCCTGGGAACCGGGGAGCTGTTTTTT. The V and J genes are TRBV27 and TRBJ2-2; 8 nucleotides match TRBD2. V lost 6 bases to trimming and J lost 5 bases; unmatched junction nucleotides: 8. The germline V gene has CDR1 MNHEY and CDR2 SMNVEV (reference sequence). The CDR3 is made up of 15 amino acids.